The clone carrying this TCR beta chain showed up just a few times. Its antigen is unknown. This entry comes from a study of CD8 T cells in ankylosing spondylitis. Regarding the study as a whole: Made up of eight highly homologous variants, a TCR beta motif appeared characteristic of ankylosing spondylitis blood. Earlier work had already found some motif variants in reactive arthritis synovial fluid and blood. Clones tied to disease were said to be significantly enriched in matched ankylosing spondylitis synovial fluid. CD8+ cells made up the disease-linked clones, which were relatively rare in peripheral blood.

Trimming stripped 6 bases from V and 0 bases from J, with 8 bases between. The germline V gene encodes CDR1 MNHNS and CDR2 SASEGT. CDR3 length: 13 amino acids. Each TCR beta library was made by quantitative 5'-RACE that incorporated molecular barcodes. TCRdb re-called the 5' RACE reads through MiXCR, storing one row per CDR3 protein. Here the sample spans roughly 400,000 distinct CDR3 sequences, approximately 20% being singletons. The receptor was derived from a male donor with ankylosing spondylitis. The chain recombines TRBV6-1 with TRBJ2-5, with D maybe TRBD1 (6 bases). Sequencing was performed on blood, either unsorted or a sorted T cell fraction (not recorded which). CDR3 amino acids: CASRQGNQETQYF. The DNA for the CDR3 is TGTGCCAGCAGGCAGGGGAACCAAGAGACCCAGTACTTC.